The clone carrying this TCR beta chain was recorded once. This sample was taken from a study of blood T cell repertoires in COVID-19. Study background: The United States, Italy and Spain were the sources of the acute and convalescent COVID-19 samples. The cDNA or gDNA used as material had been derived from T cells, B-cell-depleted T cells, or PBMCs.

Authors' analysis steps: Amplification of reference gene primers provided the estimated nucleated cell counts. The assay was immunoSEQ multiplex PCR, and TCRdb's table has in-frame clones only and misses some. V and J calls and clone size come straight from that table; D and trimming were deduced from the DNA. The sample carries 150,000 to 200,000 clones, 80% to 90% recorded once. With 0 bases removed from V and 7 bases from J, the gap between germline ends came to 8 bases. The germline gives CDR1 SGHRS, CDR2 YFSETQ. This CDR3 region has 13 residues. Sequencing input: peripheral blood. V usage is TRBV5-1 and J usage is TRBJ1-3, with a weak D call TRBD1 (5 bases). The source is a human donor with active or convalescent COVID-19. The donor label of this sample is uncertain. The CDR3 DNA follows: TGCGCCAGCAGCTTGGGTAACAGGAACACCATATATTTT. Its translation is CASSLGNRNTIYF.